The entry below describes one TCR beta chain. This table comes from immunoSEQ multiplex PCR, and its TCRdb copy is limited to in-frame clones, with some not included. The sample includes some 78,000 clones, 88% of them seen just once. These data originate in a study of identifying expanded T cells in peripheral blood. This CDR3 comprises 12 residues. The V gene's germline CDR1 is SNHLY and CDR2 FYNNEI. The germline V and J ends were trimmed by 7 bases and 8 bases, with 11 bases remaining between them. The sequenced material came from blood. The chain recombines TRBV2 with TRBJ1-4; D unclear. The receptor was derived from a person aged 18 to 75 in good health. CDR3 region: CASNGLGEKLFF. The CDR3 DNA reads as TGTGCCAGCAATGGCTTGGGAGAAAAACTGTTTTTT.